What follows are 27 T cell receptor beta chains derived from one specimen sequenced in a study of graft-versus-host responses after intestinal transplantation. Clones were sequenced by immunoSEQ multiplex PCR, and TCRdb holds only the in-frame ones, with some missing. The table lists approximately 92,000 clones, 80% to 95% of them singletons. Their specific antigens are unknown. The starting material was unstimulated CD8+ T cells sorted from spleen or lymph node cells, obtained before intestinal transplant. These receptors were collected from a human donor who received an intestinal transplant.

A single count supports this clone. This rearrangement joins TRBV10-1 to TRBJ2-3; either TRBD1 or TRBD2 may supply D (6 bases each). V was clipped by 2 bases and J by 5 bases, with 14 bases between them. Germline assignment: CDR1 WNHNN and CDR2 SYGVQD (reference sequence). The CDR3 is 15 amino acids. CDR3 amino acids: CASSEGTGAIDTQYF. The CDR3 DNA follows: TGCGCCAGCAGTGAGGGCACGGGGGCCATAGATACGCAGTATTTT.

V is TRBV11-2 and J is TRBJ2-1; D not certain. CDR1 SGHAT and CDR2 FQNNGV come from the germline V gene. V shed 1 base and J shed 7 bases, with 5 bases lying between them. The length of the CDR3 is 12 residues. The CDR3 sequence is CASSLGANEQFF. Written as DNA, the CDR3 is TGTGCCAGCAGCTTAGGAGCTAATGAGCAGTTCTTC.

V is TRBV19 and J is TRBJ1-1; D not resolved. V shed 7 bases and J shed 0 bases, with 18 bases lying between them. The V gene's germline CDR1 is LNHDA and CDR2 SQIVND (reference sequence). The CDR3 is 16 amino acids. The CDR3 coding sequence is TGTGCCAGTACCCCGGAATTTTGGCAAGTGAACACTGAAGCTTTCTTT. It is translated as CASTPEFWQVNTEAFF.

As concerns this clone: The same CDR3 also results from other DNA sequences found in this sample. This chain connects TRBV6-5 to TRBJ2-7; 8 positions match TRBD2. The CDR3 has 14 amino acids. Germline CDR1 is MNHEY and CDR2 is SVGAGI. With 2 bases clipped from V and 1 base from J, the junction kept 1 base outside the gene matches. CDR3 sequence: CASSYGGGSYEQYF. As DNA, the CDR3 is TGTGCCAGCAGTTACGGCGGGGGGTCCTACGAGCAGTACTTC.

The chain has TRBV14 and TRBJ2-7; the D gene is possibly TRBD2 (5 bases). This CDR3 spans 18 amino acids. In germline, CDR1 is SGHDN, CDR2 FVKESK. V dropped 1 base and J dropped 7 bases, with 26 bases sitting between them. The CDR3 sequence is CASSQAWGRDLKTGEQYF. The CDR3 DNA follows: TGTGCCAGCAGCCAAGCCTGGGGTCGGGATTTAAAAACGGGGGAGCAGTACTTC.

This chain joins TRBV6-1 and TRBJ1-4; D is perhaps TRBD1 (5 bases). V was trimmed by 3 bases and J by 7 bases, leaving 9 bases between them. This CDR3 is 13 amino acids long. Germline V lookup: CDR1 MNHNS, CDR2 SASEGT. The CDR3 DNA sequence: TGTGCCAGCAGTGATGATGGGGCTGAAAAACTGTTTTTT. Amino acid sequence: CASSDDGAEKLFF.

J is TRBJ1-5 and V is TRBV15, with a tentative D call TRBD1 (6 bases). The ends were cut back, 6 bases at V and 2 bases at J, with 17 bases in the middle. From germline, CDR1 is LNHNV and CDR2 YYDKDF (reference sequence). The CDR3 sequence is 16 residues long. The CDR3 DNA follows: TGTGCCACCAGTTCCGTCCCTGCAGGGGGCAATCAGCCCCAGCATTTT. Translated: CATSSVPAGGNQPQHF.

The chain links TRBV14 to TRBJ2-5, with D maybe TRBD2 (6 bases). The CDR3 contains 16 residues. Germline V gene lookup returns CDR1 SGHDN and CDR2 FVKESK. V dropped 3 bases and J dropped 1 base, with 15 bases sitting between them. The CDR3 region is CASSQYGGGIQETQYF. CDR3 coding DNA: TGTGCCAGCAGCCAGTACGGCGGAGGGATCCAAGAGACCCAGTACTTC.

In its sample, this clone was seen a few times. The J gene is TRBJ2-1, the V gene TRBV7-2; possible D gene TRBD2, 6 bases. Trimming took 1 base from V and 7 from J, leaving 14 bases between them. Germline V gene sequence: CDR1 SGHTA, CDR2 FQGNSA. The CDR3 sequence is 15 residues long. The DNA of the CDR3 is TGTGCCAGCAGCTTAGGCCTAGCGCCAGGAAATGAGCAGTTCTTC. Its protein product is CASSLGLAPGNEQFF. The entire variable domain, with the rest obtained from reference TRBV7-2 and TRBJ2-1, is as follows: GAGVSQSPSNKVTEKGKDVELRCDPISGHTALYWYRQSLGQGLEFLIYFQGNSAPDKSGLPSDRFSAERTGGSVSTLTIQRTQQEDSAVYLCASSLGLAPGNEQFFGPGTRLTVL.

V and J are TRBV29-1 and TRBJ2-5; unclear D gene. CDR1 and CDR2 (germline): SQVTM, ANQGSEA. V lost 1 base and J lost 2, with 11 bases in between. The CDR3 runs to 14 residues. The CDR3 protein is CSVEASDGQETQYF. The CDR3 nucleotides read TGCAGCGTTGAAGCGTCGGACGGGCAAGAGACCCAGTACTTC.

V usage is TRBV7-9 and J usage is TRBJ2-1; TRBD2 aligns across 13 bases. Germline trimming cut 3 bases from V and 0 bases from J; bases unmatched to any gene: 2. Germline CDR1 is SEHNR and CDR2 is FQNEAQ (reference sequence). The CDR3 loop spans 17 amino acids. The CDR3 sequence is CASSFRTSGGSYNEQFF. The DNA for the CDR3 is TGTGCCAGCAGCTTTCGGACTAGCGGGGGCTCCTACAATGAGCAGTTCTTC. Full variable domain (remainder filled in from reference TRBV7-9 and TRBJ2-1): DTGVSQNPRHKITKRGQNVTFRCDPISEHNRLYWYRQTLGQGPEFLTYFQNEAQLEKSRLLSDRFSAERPKGSFSTLEIQRTEQGDSAMYLCASSFRTSGGSYNEQFFGPGTRLTVL.

The chain uses TRBV11-1 and TRBJ2-1; 10 bases agree with TRBD2. The CDR3 totals 13 residues. Trimming at V came to 5 bases and at J to 10 bases, leaving 5 bases not matched to a gene. CDR1 and CDR2 (germline): SGHAT, FQDESV (reference sequence). CDR3 protein: CASSHILAGEQFF. CDR3 nucleotide sequence: TGTGCCAGCAGCCACATACTAGCGGGAGAGCAGTTCTTC.

V and J are TRBV6-6 and TRBJ1-5; D is unresolved. This CDR3 contains 13 residues. Trimming left V 2 bases short and J 8 bases short, with 10 bases between. The germline gives CDR1 MNHNY, CDR2 SVGAGI (reference sequence). CDR3 sequence reads: CASSYEPAEPQHF. Written as DNA, the CDR3 is TGTGCCAGCAGTTACGAACCCGCGGAGCCCCAGCATTTT.

The chain is built from TRBV7-9 and TRBJ2-1; 10 bases match TRBD2. The CDR3 covers 16 residues. Unmatched junction bases numbered 5, after V lost 5 bases and J lost 1 base. The germline CDR1 and CDR2 sequences are SEHNR and FQNEAQ (reference sequence). For the CDR3, the DNA is TGTGCCAGCAGCCTCATACTAGCGGGATCCTACAATGAGCAGTTCTTC. Translated, it gives CASSLILAGSYNEQFF. The full variable domain, rest sourced from reference TRBV7-9 and TRBJ2-1, is DTGVSQNPRHKITKRGQNVTFRCDPISEHNRLYWYRQTLGQGPEFLTYFQNEAQLEKSRLLSDRFSAERPKGSFSTLEIQRTEQGDSAMYLCASSLILAGSYNEQFFGPGTRLTVL.

The chain couples TRBV7-9 to TRBJ2-3, with unresolved D. There are 16 residues in the CDR3. CDR1 SEHNR and CDR2 FQNEAQ come from the germline V gene (reference sequence). Trimming pared 3 bases from V and 0 bases from J, leaving 13 bases between. This chain's CDR3 is CASSLTRTLSTDTQYF. The CDR3 DNA reads as TGTGCCAGCAGCTTGACACGCACCCTTAGCACAGATACGCAGTATTTT.

The chain couples TRBV7-3 to TRBJ2-1; tentatively, D is TRBD2 (5 bases). Per the germline V gene, CDR1 is SGHTA and CDR2 is FQGTGA. V gave up 3 bases and J gave up 2 bases, with 8 bases separating them. The CDR3 has 14 residues. The CDR3 sequence is CASSFSGAYNEQFF. CDR3 nucleotide sequence: TGTGCCAGCAGCTTCAGCGGAGCCTACAATGAGCAGTTCTTC. Full variable domain (outside the CDR3, taken from reference TRBV7-3 and TRBJ2-1): GAGVSQTPSNKVTEKGKYVELRCDPISGHTALYWYRQSLGQGPEFLIYFQGTGAADDSGLPNDRFFAVRPEGSVSTLKIQRTERGDSAVYLCASSFSGAYNEQFFGPGTRLTVL.

The chain uses TRBV28 and TRBJ2-3; no definite D call. The ends were cut back, 3 bases at V and 6 bases at J, with 16 bases in the middle. Germline assignment: CDR1 MDHEN and CDR2 SYDVKM. This CDR3 is built from 15 residues. The CDR3 nucleotides are TGTGCCAGCAGTTTTCGGAGCTTACTTGTGGATACGCAGTATTTT. This translates into CASSFRSLLVDTQYF.

The chain employs TRBV27 and TRBJ2-3; no reliable D call. The CDR3 loop spans 13 amino acids. Per germline, CDR1 MNHEY and CDR2 SMNVEV (reference sequence). The germline V and J ends were trimmed by 2 bases and 6 bases, with 9 bases remaining between them. This CDR3 is CASSLVGWDTQYF. CDR3 DNA: TGTGCCAGCAGTTTAGTGGGGTGGGATACGCAGTATTTT.

The rearrangement links TRBV4-1 to TRBJ1-2; D not certain. This CDR3 is built from 11 residues. The germline V and J ends were trimmed by 3 bases and 8 bases, with 7 bases remaining between them. Germline V gene data show CDR1 as MGHRA and CDR2 as YSYEKL. In DNA, the CDR3 is TGCGCCAGCAGCCACAGTGAAGGCTACACCTTC. Its translation is CASSHSEGYTF.

The chain has TRBV7-6 and TRBJ2-1, with D uncertain. This CDR3 contains 15 residues. The germline V and J ends were trimmed by 2 bases and 11 bases, with 19 bases remaining between them. Germline-derived CDR1 and CDR2 are SGHVS and FNYEAQ. The CDR3 bases are TGTGCCAGCAGCTTACACGGCGTCTACCCAATCAAGCAGTTCTTC. This encodes CASSLHGVYPIKQFF.

This chain links TRBV6-6 with TRBJ2-7; 9 nucleotides agree with TRBD1. The V and J ends lost 1 base and 4 bases, in that order; junction bases with no gene match: 2. Germline V gene data show CDR1 as MNHNY and CDR2 as SVGAGI (reference sequence). This CDR3 is 14 amino acids long. The CDR3 loop is CASSYLGQGYEQYF. The CDR3 DNA sequence: TGTGCCAGCAGTTACTTAGGACAGGGGTACGAGCAGTACTTC.

The chain uses TRBV27 and TRBJ2-1, with D unresolved. CDR1 and CDR2 from the germline V gene are MNHEY and SMNVEV (reference sequence). The CDR3 has 15 residues. V lost 7 bases, J lost 0 bases, and 13 bases lay in between. DNA of the CDR3: TGTGCCAGCAATTCCCTACCGAGCTCCTACAATGAGCAGTTCTTC. It is translated as CASNSLPSSYNEQFF.

This rearrangement joins TRBV4-1 to TRBJ1-1, with D perhaps matching TRBD1 (6 bases). Between the trimmed V and J ends, which lost 1 base and 4 bases, there was a span of 7 bases. This CDR3 comprises 13 residues. The germline V gene has CDR1 MGHRA and CDR2 YSYEKL. This chain's CDR3 is CASSQGQATEAFF. DNA of the CDR3: TGCGCCAGCAGCCAAGGACAGGCCACTGAAGCTTTCTTT.

The table lists this clone with a count of one. The chain has TRBV2 and TRBJ2-1, with unresolved D. Looked up from germline, CDR1 is SNHLY and CDR2 is FYNNEI. The CDR3 contains 12 residues. Trimming pared 10 bases from V and 4 bases from J, leaving 11 bases between. CDR3 in DNA: TGTGCCACCATTAGCAGTTACAATGAGCAGTTCTTC. This gives the protein CATISSYNEQFF.

The chain carries TRBV25-1 and TRBJ2-1; D possibly corresponds to TRBD2 (5 bases). Germline CDR1 is MGHDK and CDR2 is SYGVNS. The CDR3 totals 13 residues. The V end lost 6 bases, the J end lost 9 bases, and 15 bases lay between the germline ends. The CDR3 DNA follows: TGTGCCAGCAGCCAGAGGGTATTGGGTGAGCAGTTCTTC. Amino acid sequence: CASSQRVLGEQFF.

V and J are TRBV10-3 and TRBJ2-7; 12 bases agree with TRBD2. The germline gives CDR1 ENHRY, CDR2 SYGVKD. Germline trimming cut 3 bases from V and 6 bases from J; bases unmatched to any gene: 6. The length of the CDR3 is 15 residues. CDR3 residues: CAISDWTSGESEQYF. In nucleotides, the CDR3 is TGTGCCATCAGTGACTGGACTAGCGGGGAGTCCGAGCAGTACTTC.

In this sample, this clone turned up a few times. The chain couples TRBV19 to TRBJ2-7; TRBD2 matches 14 bases. With V trimmed by 3 bases and J by 2 bases, 6 bases remained unmatched. The CDR3 has 17 residues. Germline values: CDR1 LNHDA, CDR2 SQIVND (reference sequence). The CDR3 coding sequence is TGTGCCAGTAGTATGGGACTAGCGGGAGAAGGGACCTACGAGCAGTACTTC. Its protein product is CASSMGLAGEGTYEQYF.